The present T cell receptor (beta chain) was sequenced within a study of cytomegalovirus exposure and HLA in healthy donors. Study-wide findings and caveats: Usually a TCR sequence was rare, but some public TCRs were found in many donors.

The V gene's germline CDR1 is MNHEY and CDR2 SVGAGI. Trimming pared 3 bases from V and 4 bases from J, leaving 16 bases between. This CDR3 is built from 16 residues. Concerning this clone: Its antigen remains unidentified.

Method: immunoSEQ multiplex PCR; TCRdb's copy keeps in-frame clones and lacks some. The sample consists of hundreds of thousands of clones, more than 75% of them appearing once. This TCR was recovered from a woman aged 18-29 years in good health and CMV-seropositive. This sequence joins TRBV6-5 and TRBJ1-3; weak D call: TRBD1 (5 bases). Input material: PBMCs. CDR3 region: CASSYSPGAVGNTIYF. The CDR3 region has the DNA TGTGCCAGCAGTTATTCTCCTGGGGCAGTGGGAAACACCATATATTTT.